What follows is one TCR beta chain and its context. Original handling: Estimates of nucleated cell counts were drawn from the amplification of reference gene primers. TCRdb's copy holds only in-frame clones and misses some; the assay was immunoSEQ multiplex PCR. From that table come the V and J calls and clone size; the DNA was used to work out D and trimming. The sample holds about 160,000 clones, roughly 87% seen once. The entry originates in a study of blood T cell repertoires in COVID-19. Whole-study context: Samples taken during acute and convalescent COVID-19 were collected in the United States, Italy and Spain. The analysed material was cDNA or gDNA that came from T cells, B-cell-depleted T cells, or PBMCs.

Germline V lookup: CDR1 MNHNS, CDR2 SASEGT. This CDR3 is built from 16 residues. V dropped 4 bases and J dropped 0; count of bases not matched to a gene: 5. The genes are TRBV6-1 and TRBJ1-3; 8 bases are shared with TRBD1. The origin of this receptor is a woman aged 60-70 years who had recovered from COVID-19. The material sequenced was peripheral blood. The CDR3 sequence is CASSGWTGSSGNTIYF. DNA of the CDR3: TGTGCCAGCAGTGGATGGACAGGGAGCTCTGGAAACACCATATATTTT.